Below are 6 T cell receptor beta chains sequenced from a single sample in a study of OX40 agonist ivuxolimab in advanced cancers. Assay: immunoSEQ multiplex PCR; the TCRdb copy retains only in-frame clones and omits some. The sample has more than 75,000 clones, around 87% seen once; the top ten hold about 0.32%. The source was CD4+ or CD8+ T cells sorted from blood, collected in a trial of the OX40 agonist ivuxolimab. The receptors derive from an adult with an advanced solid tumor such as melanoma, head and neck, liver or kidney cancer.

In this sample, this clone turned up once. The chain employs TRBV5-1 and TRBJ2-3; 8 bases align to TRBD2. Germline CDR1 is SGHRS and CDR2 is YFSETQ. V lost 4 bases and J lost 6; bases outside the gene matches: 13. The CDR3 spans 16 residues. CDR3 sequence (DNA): TGCGCCAGCAGCCCCTCAGGATACGGGGGGGCCGATACGCAGTATTTT. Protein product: CASSPSGYGGADTQYF.

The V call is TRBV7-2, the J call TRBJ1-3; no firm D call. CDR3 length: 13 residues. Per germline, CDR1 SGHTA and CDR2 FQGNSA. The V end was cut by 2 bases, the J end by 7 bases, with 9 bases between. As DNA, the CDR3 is TGTGCCAGCAGCTTACCAGTGGGGAACACCATATATTTT. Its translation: CASSLPVGNTIYF.

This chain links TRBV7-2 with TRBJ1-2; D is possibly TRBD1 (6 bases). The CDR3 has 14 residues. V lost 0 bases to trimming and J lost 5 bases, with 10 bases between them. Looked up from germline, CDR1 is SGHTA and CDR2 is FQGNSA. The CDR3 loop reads CASSLAGAAYGYTF. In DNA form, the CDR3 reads TGTGCCAGCAGCTTAGCGGGGGCAGCTTATGGCTACACCTTC.

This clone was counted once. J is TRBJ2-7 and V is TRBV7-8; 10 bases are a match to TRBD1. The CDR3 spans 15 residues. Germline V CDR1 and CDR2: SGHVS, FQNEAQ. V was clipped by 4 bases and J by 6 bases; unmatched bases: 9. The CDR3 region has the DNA TGTGCCAGCAGCTCGGGACAGGGGTTCTCTCGCGAGCAGTACGTC. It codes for CASSSGQGFSREQYV.

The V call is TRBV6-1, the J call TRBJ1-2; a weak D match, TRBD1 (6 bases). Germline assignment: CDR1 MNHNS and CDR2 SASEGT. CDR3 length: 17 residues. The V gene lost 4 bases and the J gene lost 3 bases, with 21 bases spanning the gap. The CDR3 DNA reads TGTGCCAGCAGTGCGCCCCCGGCACAGGGCGGGGACTATGGCTACACCTTC. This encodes CASSAPPAQGGDYGYTF.

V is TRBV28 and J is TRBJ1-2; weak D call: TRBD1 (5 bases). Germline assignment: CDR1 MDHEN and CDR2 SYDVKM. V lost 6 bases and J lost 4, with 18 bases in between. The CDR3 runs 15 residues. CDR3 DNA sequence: TGTGCCAGCAGACCCACGGGCAGGGAAGGCTATGGCTACACCTTC. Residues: CASRPTGREGYGYTF.